The 17 T cell receptor beta chains given below trace back to one sample, sequenced in a study of CD8 T cells in Susac syndrome. RNA totalling roughly 0.45 to 1 ug underwent reverse transcription with random hexamers. TCRdb ran MiXCR on the immunoSEQ multiplex PCR reads and lists one entry per CDR3 protein. The repertoire holds roughly 200,000 distinct CDR3 sequences, with around 90% as singletons. The sample was CD4+ T cells from PBMCs. The receptors stem from a human donor with Susac syndrome.

This chain joins TRBV20-1 and TRBJ1-1; 8 bases line up with TRBD1. V was clipped by 2 bases and J by 4 bases; unmatched bases: 6. This CDR3 has 14 amino acids. Germline CDR1 is DFQATT and CDR2 is SNEGSKA (reference sequence). The CDR3 loop reads CSARQQGGSTEAFF. CDR3 in DNA: TGCAGTGCTAGACAACAGGGGGGGAGCACTGAAGCTTTCTTT.

The chain combines TRBV7-2 with TRBJ2-7; TRBD1 agrees at 8 bases. The CDR3 totals 16 residues. V was clipped by 5 bases and J by 2 bases; unmatched bases: 11. Germline CDR1 reads SGHTA; CDR2 reads FQGNSA. The CDR3 loop reads CASSRRVGTGTYEQYF. CDR3 in DNA: TGTGCCAGCAGCCGAAGGGTTGGGACAGGAACCTACGAGCAGTACTTC.

The chain employs TRBV27 and TRBJ1-2; 7 nucleotides line up with TRBD1. Looked up from germline, CDR1 is MNHEY and CDR2 is SMNVEV (reference sequence). The CDR3 runs 15 residues. V was pared by 6 bases and J by 2 bases, with 9 bases of the junction left unmatched. The DNA for the CDR3 is TGTGCCAGCAGCTACCGGACAGGAATGAACTATGGCTACACCTTC. Translated, it gives CASSYRTGMNYGYTF.

The CDR3 sequence: CASSSFRGTTGANVLTF. In nucleotides, the CDR3 is TGTGCCAGCAGCTCCTTCCGGGGGACAACGGGGGCCAACGTCCTGACTTTC. This chain links TRBV7-2 with TRBJ2-6, with D perhaps given as TRBD1 or TRBD2 (6 bases each). V was shortened by 4 bases and J by 4 bases, with 17 bases between the two germline ends. The CDR3 has 17 residues. Per germline, CDR1 SGHTA and CDR2 FQGNSA. Full variable domain (rest looked up from reference TRBV7-2 and TRBJ2-6): GAGVSQSPSNKVTEKGKDVELRCDPISGHTALYWYRQSLGQGLEFLIYFQGNSAPDKSGLPSDRFSAERTGGSVSTLTIQRTQQEDSAVYLCASSSFRGTTGANVLTFGAGSRLTVL.

The chain carries TRBV11-2 and TRBJ1-2; unclear D gene. Germline assignment: CDR1 SGHAT and CDR2 FQNNGV. The CDR3 is 15 amino acids. Trimming cost V 2 bases and J 3 bases, with 13 bases left between them. This CDR3 is CASSLKISTDYGYTF. The DNA for the CDR3 is TGTGCCAGCAGCTTAAAAATTTCCACGGACTATGGCTACACCTTC.

This sequence joins TRBV2 and TRBJ2-2; TRBD2 aligns across 13 bases. The CDR3 is 14 residues long. Germline trimming cut 6 bases from V and 6 bases from J; bases unmatched to any gene: 1. Germline V CDR1 and CDR2: SNHLY, FYNNEI. In nucleotides, the CDR3 is TGTGCCAGCAGGGGGACTAGCGGGGCCGGGGAGCTGTTTTTT. It yields the protein CASRGTSGAGELFF.

With regard to this clonotype: The junction does not match germline at one end; this may be a read error. The chain combines TRBV5-1 with TRBJ2-1, with 8 positions matching TRBD1. CDR1 is SGHRS, CDR2 YFSETQ, per germline. There are 13 residues in the CDR3. CDR3 DNA sequence: TGCGCCAACAGCCGGGACAGGTTTGACGAGCAGTTCTTC. This codes for CANSRDRFDEQFF.

This clonotype was found a few times. The chain has TRBV5-1 and TRBJ2-5; 11 nucleotides match TRBD2. J gave up 1 base and V 5 bases, and 4 bases lay outside the gene matches. The germline V gene encodes CDR1 SGHRS and CDR2 YFSETQ. The CDR3 consists of 15 residues. The CDR3 coding sequence is TGCGCCAGCAGTCCAGGGACTAGCGGCCAAGAGACCCAGTACTTC. It is translated as CASSPGTSGQETQYF.

The J gene is TRBJ1-2, the V gene TRBV5-8; no definite D call. CDR1 is SGHTS and CDR2 is YDEGEE in the germline V gene. The CDR3 is 13 amino acids. Trimming removed 0 bases from V and 2 bases from J, with 5 bases in between. The CDR3 spells CASSLGVNYGYTF. The CDR3 DNA sequence: TGTGCCAGCAGCTTGGGGGTAAACTATGGCTACACCTTC.

This clonotype was counted only a few times. V and J are TRBV11-2 and TRBJ2-5; 7 bases align to TRBD1. The trim removed 4 bases at V and 5 bases at J, leaving 7 bases unmatched. The germline gives CDR1 SGHAT, CDR2 FQNNGV. The CDR3 sequence is 14 residues long. The CDR3 region is CASSSRDRSETQYF. DNA of the CDR3: TGTGCCAGCAGCTCGAGGGACAGATCTGAGACCCAGTACTTC.

Turning to this clonotype: The junction shows a germline mismatch at one end, possibly a read error. This chain uses TRBV30 with TRBJ2-7; 8 bases are shared with TRBD2. This CDR3 contains 12 residues. CDR1 and CDR2 (germline): GTSNPN, SVGIG (reference sequence). This CDR3 is CAWSPGGTIFTF. CDR3 bases: TGTGCCTGGAGCCCGGGGGGGACAATTTTTACTTTC.

Written as DNA, the CDR3 is TGCGCCAGCAGCTTGATCGAAGCGGGAGATTTCGAGCAGTACTTC. Encoded protein: CASSLIEAGDFEQYF. The chain couples TRBV5-1 to TRBJ2-7; TRBD2 aligns across 8 bases. V lost 1 base and J lost 6; bases outside the gene matches: 9. Germline V gene lookup returns CDR1 SGHRS and CDR2 YFSETQ. The CDR3 covers 15 residues.

V usage is TRBV12-3 or TRBV12-4 and J usage is TRBJ2-7; maybe TRBD2 (6 bases). Between the trimmed V and J ends, which lost 2 bases and 5 bases, there was a span of 13 bases. This CDR3 contains 14 residues. CDR3 sequence: CASSLSASGDEQYF. As DNA, the CDR3 is TGTGCCAGCAGTTTATCCGCGTCGGGGGACGAGCAGTACTTC.

The gene calls are TRBV2 and TRBJ2-2, with TRBD1 as a possible D gene (5 bases). Germline loops: CDR1 SNHLY, CDR2 FYNNEI. The CDR3 is made up of 14 amino acids. V lost 2 bases to trimming and J lost 6 bases, with 10 bases between them. CDR3 coding DNA: TGTGCCAGCAGTGAATTGGACACCCCCGGGGAGCTGTTTTTT. Translated: CASSELDTPGELFF.

The chain joins TRBV29-1 to TRBJ1-1; 7 nucleotides line up with TRBD1. The CDR3 extends over 11 amino acids. Unmatched junction bases numbered 3, after V lost 6 bases and J lost 5 bases. Germline loops: CDR1 SQVTM, CDR2 ANQGSEA. The DNA of the CDR3 is TGCAGCGTGACAGGGCAGACTGAAGCTTTCTTT. Translating it yields CSVTGQTEAFF.

The V gene is TRBV6-5, the J gene TRBJ1-2, with 10 bases matching TRBD1. This CDR3 is 14 amino acids long. Germline values: CDR1 MNHEY, CDR2 SVGAGI. V dropped 0 bases and J dropped 5; count of bases not matched to a gene: 0. For the CDR3, the DNA is TGTGCCAGCAGTTACTCGGGACAGGGGTATGGCTACACCTTC. Translated, it gives CASSYSGQGYGYTF.

This clonotype is a singleton in its sample. The V gene is TRBV19, the J gene TRBJ1-4; D may be TRBD1 (5 bases). Trimming took 3 bases from V and 7 from J, leaving 15 bases between them. Germline V gene sequence: CDR1 LNHDA, CDR2 SQIVND (reference sequence). This CDR3 has 15 amino acids. CDR3 in amino acids: CASSIGGALREKLFF. CDR3 in DNA: TGTGCCAGTAGTATTGGAGGGGCACTTCGTGAAAAACTGTTTTTT. The full variable domain, in which reference TRBV19 and TRBJ1-4 provide the parts outside the CDR3, is DGGITQSPKYLFRKEGQNVTLSCEQNLNHDAMYWYRQDPGQGLRLIYYSQIVNDFQKGDIAEGYSVSREKKESFPLTVTSAQKNPTAFYLCASSIGGALREKLFFGSGTQLSVL.